The T cell receptor beta chain under discussion was sequenced for a study of blood T cell repertoires in COVID-19. Original handling: Nucleated cell counts were estimated from reference gene primer amplification. Repertoires were generated with immunoSEQ multiplex PCR, while TCRdb's copy carries only in-frame clones and drops some. That table supplies the V and J calls and clone size; D and trimming were determined from the DNA. The sample has 150,000 or so clones, roughly 78% seen once. The CDR3 is 15 amino acids. Germline assignment: CDR1 ENHRY and CDR2 SYGVKD. Trimming took 2 bases from V and 5 from J, leaving 15 bases between them. It was during active infection that Seattle patients were enrolled and then longitudinally followed.

This chain connects TRBV10-3 to TRBJ1-1, with D possibly being TRBD1 (6 bases). Sequences were obtained from peripheral blood. This clonotype originated in a woman in her fifties or sixties with COVID-19, enrolled during active disease. CDR3 sequence reads: CAISERAGEGTEAFF. In DNA, the CDR3 is TGTGCCATCAGTGAGAGGGCAGGGGAGGGGACTGAAGCTTTCTTT.